This TCR beta chain came from a study of CD8 T cells in ankylosing spondylitis. Study-wide findings and caveats: In synovial fluid and blood from reactive arthritis, some motif variants were previously reported. Blood from ankylosing spondylitis patients appeared to carry a characteristic roughly 8-variant TCR beta motif.

TCRdb re-derived calls from the 5' RACE reads in MiXCR, one entry per CDR3 protein. This table has roughly 180,000 distinct CDR3 sequences, 13% appearing once. This clonotype was observed many times. The antigen is undetermined. CDR1 is SGHTA and CDR2 is FQGNSA in the germline V gene. The CDR3 is made up of 15 amino acids. The germline V and J ends were trimmed by 5 bases and 6 bases, with 17 bases remaining between them. The chain recombines TRBV7-2 with TRBJ1-5; a weak D match, TRBD1 (6 bases). Sequencing input: blood, either unsorted or a sorted T cell fraction (not recorded which). The sequence was collected from a female donor with ankylosing spondylitis or in good health (not recorded which). As DNA, the CDR3 is TGTGCCAGCAGCCAGGGGCTAATCGGGGTTCAGCCCCAGCATTTT. Translated: CASSQGLIGVQPQHF.